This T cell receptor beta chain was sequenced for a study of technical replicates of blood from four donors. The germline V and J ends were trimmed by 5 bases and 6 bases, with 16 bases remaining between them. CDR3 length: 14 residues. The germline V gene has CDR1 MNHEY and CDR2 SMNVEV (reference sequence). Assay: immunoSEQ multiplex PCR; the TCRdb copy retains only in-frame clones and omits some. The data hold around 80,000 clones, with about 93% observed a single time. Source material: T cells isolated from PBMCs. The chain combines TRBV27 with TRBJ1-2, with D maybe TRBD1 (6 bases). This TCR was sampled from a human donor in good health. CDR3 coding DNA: TGTGCCAGCAGTGTTGCAGGGGAGTTAAATGGCTACACCTTC. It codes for CASSVAGELNGYTF.